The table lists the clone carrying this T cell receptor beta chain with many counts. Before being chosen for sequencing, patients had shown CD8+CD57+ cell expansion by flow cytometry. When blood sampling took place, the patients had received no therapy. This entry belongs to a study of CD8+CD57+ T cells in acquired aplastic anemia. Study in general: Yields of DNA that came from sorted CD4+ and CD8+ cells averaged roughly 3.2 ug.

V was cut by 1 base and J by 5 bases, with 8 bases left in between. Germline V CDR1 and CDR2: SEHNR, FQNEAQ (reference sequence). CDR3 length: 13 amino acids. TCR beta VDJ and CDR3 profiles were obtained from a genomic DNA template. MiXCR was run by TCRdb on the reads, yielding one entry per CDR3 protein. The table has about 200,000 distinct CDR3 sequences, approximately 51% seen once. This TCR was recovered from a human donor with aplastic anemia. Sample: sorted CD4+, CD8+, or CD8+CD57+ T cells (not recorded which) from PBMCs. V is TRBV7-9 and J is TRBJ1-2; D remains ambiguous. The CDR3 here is CASSLDSRYGYTF. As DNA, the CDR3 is TGTGCCAGCAGCTTAGACAGTAGATATGGCTACACCTTC.